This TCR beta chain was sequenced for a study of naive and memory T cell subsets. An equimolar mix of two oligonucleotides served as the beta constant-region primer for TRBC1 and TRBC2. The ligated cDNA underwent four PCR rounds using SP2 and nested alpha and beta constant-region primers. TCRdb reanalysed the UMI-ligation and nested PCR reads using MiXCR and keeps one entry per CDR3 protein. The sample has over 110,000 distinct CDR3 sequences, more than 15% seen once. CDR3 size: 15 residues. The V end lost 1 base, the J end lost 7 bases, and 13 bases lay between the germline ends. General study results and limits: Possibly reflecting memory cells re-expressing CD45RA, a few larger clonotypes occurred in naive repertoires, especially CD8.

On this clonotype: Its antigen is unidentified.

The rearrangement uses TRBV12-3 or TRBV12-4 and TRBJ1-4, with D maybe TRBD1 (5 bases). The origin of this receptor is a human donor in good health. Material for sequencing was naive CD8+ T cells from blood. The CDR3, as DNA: TGTGCCAGCAGTTTAGTTCCCCCAGGGAGTGAAAAACTGTTTTTT. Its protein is CASSLVPPGSEKLFF.